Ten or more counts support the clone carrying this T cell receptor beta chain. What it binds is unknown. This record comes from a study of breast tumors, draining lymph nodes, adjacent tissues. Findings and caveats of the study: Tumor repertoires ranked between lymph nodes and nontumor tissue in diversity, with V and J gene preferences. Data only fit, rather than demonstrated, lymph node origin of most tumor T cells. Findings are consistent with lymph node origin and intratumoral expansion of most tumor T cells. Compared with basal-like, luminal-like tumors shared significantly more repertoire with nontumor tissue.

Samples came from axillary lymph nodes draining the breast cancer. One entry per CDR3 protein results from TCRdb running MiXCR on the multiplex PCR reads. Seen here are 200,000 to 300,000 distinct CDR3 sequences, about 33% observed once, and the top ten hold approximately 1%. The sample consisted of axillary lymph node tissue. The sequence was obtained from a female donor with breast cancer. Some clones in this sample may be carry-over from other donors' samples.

The CDR3 DNA is TGTGCCAGCAGTTTTGACACCGGGGAGCTGTTTTTT. It codes for CASSFDTGELFF. The chain couples TRBV6-5 to TRBJ2-2; D unresolved. The CDR3 has 12 amino acids. Trimming left V 4 bases short and J 3 bases short, with 3 bases between. The germline V gene encodes CDR1 MNHEY and CDR2 SVGAGI.